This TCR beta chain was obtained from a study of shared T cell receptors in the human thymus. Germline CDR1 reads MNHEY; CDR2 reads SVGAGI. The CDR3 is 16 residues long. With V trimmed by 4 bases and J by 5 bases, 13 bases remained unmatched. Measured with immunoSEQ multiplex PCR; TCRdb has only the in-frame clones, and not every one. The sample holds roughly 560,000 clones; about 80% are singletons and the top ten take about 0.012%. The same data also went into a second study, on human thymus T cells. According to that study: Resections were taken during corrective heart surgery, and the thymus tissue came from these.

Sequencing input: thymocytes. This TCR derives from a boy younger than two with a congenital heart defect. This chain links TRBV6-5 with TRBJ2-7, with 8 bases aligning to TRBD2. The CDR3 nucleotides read TGTGCCAGCAGTTCCGAGATTGCTAGCGGGCGGAACGAGCAGTACTTC. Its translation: CASSSEIASGRNEQYF.